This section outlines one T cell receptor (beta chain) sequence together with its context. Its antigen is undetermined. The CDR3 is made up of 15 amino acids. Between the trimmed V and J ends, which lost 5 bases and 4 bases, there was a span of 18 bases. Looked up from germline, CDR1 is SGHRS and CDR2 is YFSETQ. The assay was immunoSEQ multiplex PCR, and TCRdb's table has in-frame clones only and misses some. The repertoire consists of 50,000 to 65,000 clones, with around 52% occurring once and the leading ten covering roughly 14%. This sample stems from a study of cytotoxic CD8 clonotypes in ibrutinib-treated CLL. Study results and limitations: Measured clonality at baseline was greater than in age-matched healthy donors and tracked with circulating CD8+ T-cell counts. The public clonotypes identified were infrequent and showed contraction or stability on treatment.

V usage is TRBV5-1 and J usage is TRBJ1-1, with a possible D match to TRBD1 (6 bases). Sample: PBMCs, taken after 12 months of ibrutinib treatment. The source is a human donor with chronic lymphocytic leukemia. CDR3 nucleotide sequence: TGCGCCAGCAGATACCTTGAGAGGGGGGTCACTGAAGCTTTCTTT. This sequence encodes CASRYLERGVTEAFF.